There are a few counts of the clone carrying this TCR beta chain. What it binds is unknown. The source of the sample is a study of CD8+ T cells in alopecia areata. Study-level information: Each of the treated patients was given oral tofacitinib, 5 to 10 mg twice daily, for moderate-to-severe alopecia areata. Notes on the study in general: Expanded CD8+ clones among the top 100, and scalp clonality, were significantly decreased by tofacitinib.

Following RNA extraction, reverse transcription yielded cDNA that acted as the sequencing template. The repertoire was sequenced with immunoSEQ multiplex PCR; TCRdb's copy has only in-frame clones and lacks some. Of around 100,000 clones listed, roughly 45% were seen once; the top ten hold more than 15%. CDR3 size: 11 residues. V was clipped by 0 bases and J by 10 bases, with 3 bases between them. Germline V gives CDR1 SEHNR, CDR2 FQNEAQ (reference sequence). Treatment in this sample: oral pan-JAK inhibitor, 5-10 mg twice daily. In alopecia areata patients, both lesional scalp punch biopsies and peripheral blood were collected. Sorting separated CD4+ and CD8+ T cells out of PBMCs.

J is TRBJ2-2 and V is TRBV7-9; no clear D gene. This specimen was CD8+ T cells sorted from blood, taken at week 24, from a patient treated with tofacitinib. The receptor comes from a human donor with alopecia areata. CDR3 protein: CASSLALELFF. Written as DNA, the CDR3 is TGTGCCAGCAGCTTAGCGCTGGAGCTGTTTTTT.